This TCR beta chain was profiled in a study of T-cell reconstitution after alpha-beta-depleted transplantation in children. Study-wide results and caveats: In patients about two months after transplant, alpha-beta T cells reportedly arose from several hundred expanded graft clones. One year after transplant, T-cell counts and diversity came mostly from newly produced T cells. TCRbeta diversity was high at day 60 in some patients (a result of surviving recipient T cells and thymic progenitors).

V gave up 2 bases and J gave up 1 base, with 14 bases separating them. This CDR3 contains 15 residues. In germline, CDR1 is DFQATT, CDR2 SNEGSKA (reference sequence). Preparation of the TCRbeta library involved a method that used unique molecular identifiers. TCRdb re-analysed the PCR reads in MiXCR, keeping a single row per CDR3 protein. The sample records about 48,000 distinct CDR3 sequences, approximately 6.1% being singletons. This clonotype was counted many times. Its antigen is not identified. This TCR was sampled from a female patient aged 2 to 10 who had a stem cell transplant for aplastic anemia, so the T cells may come from the graft donor. Material: PBMCs, mostly from graft donor cells, obtained 60 days after TCRalphabeta/CD19-depleted stem cell transplant. The chain links TRBV20-1 to TRBJ1-1; TRBD1 is a possible D gene (5 bases). CDR3 residues: CSARLAGTQNTEAFF. As DNA, the CDR3 is TGCAGTGCTAGATTAGCCGGGACTCAGAACACTGAAGCTTTCTTT.